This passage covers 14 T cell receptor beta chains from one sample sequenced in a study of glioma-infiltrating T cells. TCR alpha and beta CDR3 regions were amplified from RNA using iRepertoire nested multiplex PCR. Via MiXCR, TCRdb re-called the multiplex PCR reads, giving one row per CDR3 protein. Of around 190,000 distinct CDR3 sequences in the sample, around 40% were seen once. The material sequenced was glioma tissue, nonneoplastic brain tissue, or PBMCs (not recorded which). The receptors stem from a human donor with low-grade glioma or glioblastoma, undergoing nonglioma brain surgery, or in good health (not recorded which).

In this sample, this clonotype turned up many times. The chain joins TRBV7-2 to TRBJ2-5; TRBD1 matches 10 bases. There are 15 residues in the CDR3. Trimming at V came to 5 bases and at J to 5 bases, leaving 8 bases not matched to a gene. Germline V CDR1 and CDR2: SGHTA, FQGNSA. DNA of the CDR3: TGTGCCAGCAGCGAGGACAGGGGGAGGTTGGAGACCCAGTACTTC. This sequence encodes CASSEDRGRLETQYF.

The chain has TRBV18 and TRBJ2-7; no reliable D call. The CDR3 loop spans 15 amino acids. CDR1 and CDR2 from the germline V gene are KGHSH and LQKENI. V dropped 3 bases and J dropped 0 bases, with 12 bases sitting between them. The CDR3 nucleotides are TGTGCCAGCTCACCGGCGAAAGCCAGCTCCTACGAGCAGTACTTC. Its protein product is CASSPAKASSYEQYF.

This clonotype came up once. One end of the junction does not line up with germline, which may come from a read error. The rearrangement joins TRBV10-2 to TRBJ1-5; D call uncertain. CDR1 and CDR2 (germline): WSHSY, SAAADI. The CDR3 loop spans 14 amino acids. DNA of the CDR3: TGTGCCAGAAGTGAAAACCCGCAACATCAGCCCCAGCATTTT. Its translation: CARSENPQHQPQHF.

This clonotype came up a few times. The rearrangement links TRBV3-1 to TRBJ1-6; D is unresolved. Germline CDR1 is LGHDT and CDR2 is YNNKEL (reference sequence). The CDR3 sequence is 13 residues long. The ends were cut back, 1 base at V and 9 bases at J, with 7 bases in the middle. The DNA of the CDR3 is TGTGCCAGCAGCCAAGTGGACGCTTCACCCCTCCACTTT. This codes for CASSQVDASPLHF.

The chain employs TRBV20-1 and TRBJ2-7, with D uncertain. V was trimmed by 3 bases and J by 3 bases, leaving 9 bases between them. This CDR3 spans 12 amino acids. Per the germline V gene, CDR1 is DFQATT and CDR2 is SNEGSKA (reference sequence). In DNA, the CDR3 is TGCAGTGCTAGCCACATGAACTACGAGCAGTACTTC. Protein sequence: CSASHMNYEQYF.

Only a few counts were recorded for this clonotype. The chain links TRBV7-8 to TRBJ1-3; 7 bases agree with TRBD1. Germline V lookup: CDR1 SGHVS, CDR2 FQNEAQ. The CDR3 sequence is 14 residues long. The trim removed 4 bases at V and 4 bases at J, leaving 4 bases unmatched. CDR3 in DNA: TGTGCCAGCAGCTCGACAGGGACGGGAAACACCATATATTTT. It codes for CASSSTGTGNTIYF.

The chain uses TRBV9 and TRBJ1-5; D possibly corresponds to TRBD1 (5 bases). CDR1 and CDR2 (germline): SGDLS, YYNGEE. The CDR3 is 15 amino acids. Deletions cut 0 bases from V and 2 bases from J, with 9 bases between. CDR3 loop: CASSVGSGGNQPQHF. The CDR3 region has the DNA TGTGCCAGCAGCGTAGGATCGGGGGGCAATCAGCCCCAGCATTTT. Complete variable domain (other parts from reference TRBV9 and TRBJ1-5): DSGVTQTPKHLITATGQRVTLRCSPRSGDLSVYWYQQSLDQGLQFLIQYYNGEERAKGNILERFSAQQFPDLHSELNLSSLELGDSALYFCASSVGSGGNQPQHFGDGTRLSIL.

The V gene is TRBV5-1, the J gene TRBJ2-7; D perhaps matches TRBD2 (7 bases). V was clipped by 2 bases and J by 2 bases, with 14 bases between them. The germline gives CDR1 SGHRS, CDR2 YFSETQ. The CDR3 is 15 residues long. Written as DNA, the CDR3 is TGCGCCAGCAGCTTCTCGGGCGGGGGCACCTACGAGCAGTACTTC. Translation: CASSFSGGGTYEQYF.

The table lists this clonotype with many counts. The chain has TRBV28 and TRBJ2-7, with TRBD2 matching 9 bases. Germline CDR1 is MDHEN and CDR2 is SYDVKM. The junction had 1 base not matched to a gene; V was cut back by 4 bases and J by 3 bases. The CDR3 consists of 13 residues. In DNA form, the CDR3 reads TGTGCCAGCAGTTCTAGCGGGGACTACGAGCAGTACTTC. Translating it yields CASSSSGDYEQYF.

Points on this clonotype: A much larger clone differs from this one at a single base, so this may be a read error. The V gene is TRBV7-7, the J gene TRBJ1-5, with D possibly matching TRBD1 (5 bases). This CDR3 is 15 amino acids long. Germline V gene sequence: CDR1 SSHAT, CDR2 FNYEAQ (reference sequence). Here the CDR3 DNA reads TGTGCCAGCAGTCTCGGGACTTATAGCAATCAGACCCAGCATTTT. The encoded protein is CASSLGTYSNQTQHF.

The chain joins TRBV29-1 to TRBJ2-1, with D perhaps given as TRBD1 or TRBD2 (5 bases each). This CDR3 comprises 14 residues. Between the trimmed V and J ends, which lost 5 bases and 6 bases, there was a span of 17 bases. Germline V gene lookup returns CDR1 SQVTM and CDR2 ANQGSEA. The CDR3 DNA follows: TGCAGCGTTTTGACGGCCTGGGGGTTCAATGAGCAGTTCTTC. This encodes CSVLTAWGFNEQFF.

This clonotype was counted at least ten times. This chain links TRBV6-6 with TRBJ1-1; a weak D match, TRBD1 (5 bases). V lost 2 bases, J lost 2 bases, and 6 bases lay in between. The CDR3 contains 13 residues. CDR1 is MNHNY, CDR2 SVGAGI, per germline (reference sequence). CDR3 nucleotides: TGTGCCAGCAGTTACGGGGGTAACACTGAAGCTTTCTTT. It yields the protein CASSYGGNTEAFF.

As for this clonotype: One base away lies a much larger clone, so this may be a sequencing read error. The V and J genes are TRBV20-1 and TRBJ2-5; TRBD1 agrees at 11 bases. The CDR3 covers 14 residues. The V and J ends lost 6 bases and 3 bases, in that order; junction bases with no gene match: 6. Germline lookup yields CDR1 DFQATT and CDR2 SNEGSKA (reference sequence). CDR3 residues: CSANTGQGEETQYF. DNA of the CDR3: TGCAGTGCAAATACGGGACAGGGGGAAGAGACCCAGTACTTC.

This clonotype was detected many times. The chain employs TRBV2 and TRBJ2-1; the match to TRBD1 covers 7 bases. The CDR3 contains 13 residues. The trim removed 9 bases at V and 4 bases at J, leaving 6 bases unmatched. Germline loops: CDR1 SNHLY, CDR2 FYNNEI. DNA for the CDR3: TGTGCCAGTTCCGGGACAGATTACAATGAGCAGTTCTTC. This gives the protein CASSGTDYNEQFF.